This T cell receptor beta chain was obtained from a study of blood T cell repertoires in COVID-19. The wider study: Acute and convalescent COVID-19 specimens originated in the United States, Italy and Spain.

Trimming shortened V by 1 base and J by 5 bases, and 9 bases separated the two germline ends. The CDR3 has 13 residues. CDR1 is SGHTA and CDR2 is FQGTGA in the germline V gene. Generated by immunoSEQ multiplex PCR, the TCRdb table keeps only in-frame clones and is missing some. The data hold around 290,000 clones, with 87% observed a single time. This clonotype was obtained from a woman between 45 and 60 years old who had recovered from COVID-19. The J gene is TRBJ2-7, the V gene TRBV7-3; D is perhaps TRBD2 (6 bases). Material: peripheral blood. Here the CDR3 DNA reads TGTGCCAGCAGCTTAAGGCCGGGAGACGAGCAGTACTTC. Residues: CASSLRPGDEQYF.